This T cell receptor (beta chain) was captured by sequencing in a study of blood T cells in healthy people across ages. PCR was performed a second time for about 7 to 11 cycles using a sample-barcoded 5' primer and a J-beta primer mix. Each TCR beta cDNA got a 12-nucleotide random molecular identifier. MiXCR, run by TCRdb on the 5' RACE reads, gives a single entry per CDR3 protein. The sample consists of 700,000 to 1,000,000 distinct CDR3 sequences, approximately 44% of them appearing once. Whole-study results and caveats: Estimated diversity across one million T cells was deemed an underestimate. Higher diversity, along with more naive CD4+ cells, distinguished long-lived donors from aged donors.

PBMCs were isolated at a quantity of at least 7 million per sample. As to this clonotype: Its cognate antigen is unknown.

The CDR3 has 13 amino acids. V was shortened by 6 bases and J by 3 bases, with 12 bases between the two germline ends. The germline gives CDR1 DFQATT, CDR2 SNEGSKA (reference sequence). Sample: blood. The sequence was obtained from a man in his fifties or sixties in good health. This chain joins TRBV20-1 and TRBJ2-4; D may be TRBD2 (6 bases). CDR3 DNA: TGCAGTGCGATTCAGGGAGGCAAAAACATTCAGTACTTC. Its translation is CSAIQGGKNIQYF.